The source of this T cell receptor beta chain is a study of T cell responses to AZD1222 COVID-19 vaccine. Study-level background: Pooling covered second doses at about 4 or about 12 weeks. Notes on the study in general: Among the donors, most were white British and more were female, and clonal diversity was possibly underestimated. Spike-wide coverage was observed for vaccine-associated CD4 TCRs, with dominant responses at 160-218 and 743-854. Repertoires were sampled only after the peak T cell response.

Profiled with immunoSEQ multiplex PCR; TCRdb holds only in-frame clones, not every one. This repertoire shows more than 100,000 clones, approximately 85% found once; its top ten account for over 5%. The length of the CDR3 is 14 residues. CDR1 is LNHDA, CDR2 SQIVND, per germline (reference sequence). Trimming removed 4 bases from V and 5 bases from J, with 12 bases in between. Notes on this clone: Its cognate antigen is unknown.

This specimen was peripheral blood, taken on day 0 of AZD1222 vaccination. The chain links TRBV19 to TRBJ1-5; D gene unclear. This sequence was found in an adult in good health. For the CDR3, the DNA is TGTGCCAGTAGTACCCCGTTCAACTATCAGCCCCAGCATTTT. This gives the protein CASSTPFNYQPQHF.